This TCR beta chain originates from a study of cytomegalovirus exposure and HLA in healthy donors. Overall study findings and caveats: Presence/absence analysis assumed near-uniform sequencing depth across donors. For most subjects, TCR beta sequences were reported to predict HLA-A and HLA-B alleles with accuracy. Serostatus for CMV was the only available immune exposure information. It was 150 to 200 TCR beta chains that were listed as cytomegalovirus-associated.

On this clone itself: Its specificity is unknown. Its ends do not fully match the called genes, so a read error is possible.

From germline, CDR1 is SEHNR and CDR2 FQNEAQ (reference sequence). This CDR3 comprises 11 residues. Use of 60 Vbeta and 13 Jbeta primers characterized the PCR. Produced via immunoSEQ multiplex PCR; TCRdb's table is partial and in-frame only. The table lists 60,000 to 70,000 clones, 60% to 80% of them singletons. This TCR was sampled from a man in his fifties or sixties in good health and CMV-seropositive. The chain is built from TRBV7-9 and TRBJ2-7; weak D call: TRBD2 (6 bases). Source material: PBMCs. CDR3 bases: TGTTCCAGCAGCCTAGCGTCTGAGCAGTACTTC. It encodes CSSSLASEQYF.